This TCR beta chain was captured by sequencing in a study of human T cells and chemical hapten exposure. Study context: Upper back patch tests used 0.01% DPC, scored after 6 days.

This clonotype was recorded many times. The CDR3 has 14 residues. Germline V gene data show CDR1 as SGHDT and CDR2 as YYEEEE. V was trimmed by 7 bases and J by 0 bases, leaving 12 bases between them. Unique molecular identifiers were attached to individual cDNA molecules within the library. A single record per CDR3 protein comes from TCRdb applying MiXCR to the RACE reads. The table includes about 84,000 distinct CDR3 sequences, 9.5% to 14% detected once. Indicated time point: patch test 3, about 24 weeks after DPC sensitization. Treatment of the sample: therapeutic diphenylcyclopropenone sensitization with weekly scalp DPC.

The rearrangement uses TRBV5-6 and TRBJ2-3, with D possibly TRBD1 on 6 matching bases. This sequence was found in a woman between 45 and 60 years old with alopecia areata. Some clones in this sample may be carry-over from other donors' samples. This sample comprised whole blood, obtained in connection with sensitization to the hapten diphenylcyclopropenone (DPC). In DNA form, the CDR3 reads TGTGCCAGCCTACAGGGCTTCAGCACAGATACGCAGTATTTT. Residues: CASLQGFSTDTQYF.